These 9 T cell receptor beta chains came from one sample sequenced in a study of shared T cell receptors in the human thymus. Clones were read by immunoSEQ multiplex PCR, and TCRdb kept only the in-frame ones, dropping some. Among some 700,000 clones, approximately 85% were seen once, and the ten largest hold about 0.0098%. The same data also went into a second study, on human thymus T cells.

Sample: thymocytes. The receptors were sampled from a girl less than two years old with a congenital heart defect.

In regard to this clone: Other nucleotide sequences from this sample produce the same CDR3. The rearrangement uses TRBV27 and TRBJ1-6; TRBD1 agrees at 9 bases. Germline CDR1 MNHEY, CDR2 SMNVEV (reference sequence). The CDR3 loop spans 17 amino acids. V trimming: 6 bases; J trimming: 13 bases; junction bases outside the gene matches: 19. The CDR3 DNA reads TGTGCCAGCAGCCAGAACAGGGGGCGGATCATCAGTTCCCCCCTCCACTTT. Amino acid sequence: CASSQNRGRIISSPLHF.

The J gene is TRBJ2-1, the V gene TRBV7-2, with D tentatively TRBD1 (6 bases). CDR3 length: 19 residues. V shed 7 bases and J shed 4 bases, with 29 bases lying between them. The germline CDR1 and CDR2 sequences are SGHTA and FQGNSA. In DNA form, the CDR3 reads TGTGCCAGCAACATACCCAAAACGTCGACAGGACATCCGTACAATGAGCAGTTCTTC. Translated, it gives CASNIPKTSTGHPYNEQFF.

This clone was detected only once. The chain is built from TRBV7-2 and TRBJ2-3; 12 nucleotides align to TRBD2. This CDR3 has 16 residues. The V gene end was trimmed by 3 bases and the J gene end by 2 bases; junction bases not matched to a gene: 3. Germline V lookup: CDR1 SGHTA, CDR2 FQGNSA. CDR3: CASSFLAGGHTDTQYF. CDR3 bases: TGTGCCAGCAGCTTCCTAGCGGGGGGGCACACAGATACGCAGTATTTT.

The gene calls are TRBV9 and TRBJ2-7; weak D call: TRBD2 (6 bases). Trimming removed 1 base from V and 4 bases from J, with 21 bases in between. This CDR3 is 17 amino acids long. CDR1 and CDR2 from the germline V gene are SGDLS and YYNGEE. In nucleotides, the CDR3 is TGTGCCAGCAGCGTACTTCCTCTGGCGGGGAGACATTACGAGCAGTACTTC. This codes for CASSVLPLAGRHYEQYF.

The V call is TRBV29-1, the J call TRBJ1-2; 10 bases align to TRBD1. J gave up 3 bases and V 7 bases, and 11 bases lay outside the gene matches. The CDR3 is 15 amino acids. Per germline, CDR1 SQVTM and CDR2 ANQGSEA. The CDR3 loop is CSADRGRFPDYGYTF. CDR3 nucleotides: TGCAGCGCAGACAGGGGGCGATTTCCGGACTATGGCTACACCTTC.

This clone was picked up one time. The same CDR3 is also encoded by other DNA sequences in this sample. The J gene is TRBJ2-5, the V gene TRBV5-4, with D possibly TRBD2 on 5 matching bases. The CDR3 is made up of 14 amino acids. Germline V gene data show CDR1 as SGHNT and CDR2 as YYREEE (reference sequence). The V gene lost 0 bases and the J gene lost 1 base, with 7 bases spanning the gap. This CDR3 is CASSLGGGQETQYF. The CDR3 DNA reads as TGTGCCAGCAGCTTGGGCGGAGGCCAAGAGACCCAGTACTTC.

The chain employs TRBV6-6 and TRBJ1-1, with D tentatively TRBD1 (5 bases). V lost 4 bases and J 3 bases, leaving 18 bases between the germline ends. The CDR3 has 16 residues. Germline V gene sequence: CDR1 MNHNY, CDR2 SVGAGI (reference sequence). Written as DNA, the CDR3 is TGTGCCAGCAGTTGTTACACCGAGGAGGGGTACACTGAAGCTTTCTTT. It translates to CASSCYTEEGYTEAFF.

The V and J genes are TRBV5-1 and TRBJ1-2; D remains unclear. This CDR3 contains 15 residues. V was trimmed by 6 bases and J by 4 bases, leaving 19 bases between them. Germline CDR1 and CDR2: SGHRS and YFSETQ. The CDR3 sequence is CASTPVAGAPYGYTF. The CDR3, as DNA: TGCGCCAGCACCCCCGTAGCTGGTGCCCCCTATGGCTACACCTTC.

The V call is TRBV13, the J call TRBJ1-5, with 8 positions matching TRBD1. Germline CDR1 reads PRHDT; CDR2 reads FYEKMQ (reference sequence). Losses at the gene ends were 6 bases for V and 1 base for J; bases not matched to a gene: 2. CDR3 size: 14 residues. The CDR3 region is CASSRQGSNQPQHF. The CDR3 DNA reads TGTGCCAGCAGTCGACAGGGGAGCAATCAGCCCCAGCATTTT.